Listed below are T cell receptor beta chains from one sample, sequenced in a study of CD8 T cells in Susac syndrome. TCRdb recomputed calls from the immunoSEQ multiplex PCR reads with MiXCR, one row per CDR3 protein. Of around 280,000 distinct CDR3 sequences detected, around 92% appear once; the ten largest clones hold more than 0.06%. What was sequenced was CD4+ T cells from PBMCs. These receptors all come from a human donor with multiple sclerosis. The conserved cysteine and the conserved F or W are not part of the CDR3 here. Fields, in order: J gene, V gene, CDR3 length, CDR3 protein.

>TRBJ1-2|TRBV7-2|14
ASSKGSGQGNYGYT
>TRBJ1-1|TRBV5-4|12
ASGGGQKNTEAF
>TRBJ2-5|TRBV9|12
ASSFGTGKETQY
>TRBJ2-7|TRBV15|12
ATSPPRQGVEQY
>TRBJ2-7|TRBV7-9|14
ASSSTGRALSYEQY
>TRBJ2-5|TRBV4-1|18
ASSQDSPGLAGVVTKTQY
>TRBJ2-3|TRBV4-3|17
ASSRDMGTSGRVTDTQY
>TRBJ2-1|TRBV2|19
ASSPRRIRALRDRVANEQF
>TRBJ2-2|TRBV29-1|13
SVGVTGGGTGELF
>TRBJ1-1|TRBV12-3/TRBV12-4|11
ASSPGTATEAF
>TRBJ2-2|TRBV4-2|13
ASSQGSGSPGELF
>TRBJ2-5|TRBV2|11
ASRGGMRETQY
>TRBJ2-7|TRBV6-5|13
ASSYGQGGSYEQY
>TRBJ1-6|TRBV5-1|13
ASSLAGEEVSPLH
>TRBJ2-4|TRBV29-1|11
SAGGQERDIQY
>TRBJ2-2|TRBV3-1|15
ASSQGASADKTGELF
>TRBJ1-2|TRBV4-1|13
ASSPQVTGGRGYT
>TRBJ2-5|TRBV14|13
ASSHAGTPAQTQY
>TRBJ2-5|TRBV14|13
ASSRGTGGIGTQY
>TRBJ1-2|TRBV19|11
ASRTTGAEGYT
>TRBJ2-7|TRBV4-1|14
ASSQSLRSLTYEQY
>TRBJ1-5|TRBV12-3/TRBV12-4|14
ASSLSTGPSNQPQH
>TRBJ2-5|TRBV18|12
ASSPPVVKETQY
>TRBJ2-7|TRBV30|13
AWSRQEGSSYEQY
>TRBJ1-2|TRBV12-3/TRBV12-4|10
ASSLGKDGYT
>TRBJ2-1|TRBV7-9|14
ASSGASGSISWEQF
>TRBJ2-1|TRBV20-1|13
SARAAGATYNEQF
>TRBJ1-3|TRBV29-1|12
SVKRQGGGNTIY
>TRBJ1-1|TRBV19|14
ASTASPYGGGTEAF
>TRBJ1-2|TRBV12-3/TRBV12-4|13
ASTPMGRGSYGYT
>TRBJ1-6|TRBV10-3|14
AISESTSLYNSPLH
>TRBJ1-2|TRBV19|11
ASSMGRYYGYT
>TRBJ1-1|TRBV2|10
ASSEGFSEAF
>TRBJ2-7|TRBV5-1|14
ASSRDRGRGLDEQY
>TRBJ1-5|TRBV20-1|12
SASPTGYLQPQH
>TRBJ2-1|TRBV29-1|12
SVGGLAGYNEQF
>TRBJ2-3|TRBV7-9|13
ASSPTRTSIDTQY
>TRBJ2-2|TRBV6-2/TRBV6-3|12
ASLGNPYTGELF
>TRBJ2-6|TRBV12-3/TRBV12-4|12
ASSFLPGANVLT
>TRBJ1-4|TRBV18|12
ASSPGHRNEKLF
>TRBJ2-7|TRBV7-2|13
ASSSAGQGSYEQY
>TRBJ1-1|TRBV4-2|13
ASSQDETVDTEAF
>TRBJ1-1|TRBV19|12
ASSPRPGNTEAF
>TRBJ2-1|TRBV5-5|13
ASRHREAAYNEQF
>TRBJ1-2|TRBV27|11
ASSLGRVGGYT
>TRBJ2-7|TRBV5-1|14
ASSFNPPASSYEQY
>TRBJ1-5|TRBV2|10
ASSEAPTPQH
>TRBJ1-5|TRBV19|13
ASSTTGRGRQPQH
>TRBJ1-2|TRBV2|12
AKQAGAYNYGYT
>TRBJ2-5|TRBV7-2|12
ASSFRPNQETQY
>TRBJ1-3|TRBV12-3/TRBV12-4|13
ASSFQGTLGNTIY
>TRBJ1-2|TRBV7-3|12
ASSFAGGSDGYT
>TRBJ1-1|TRBV7-9|14
ASSSYRGPMNTEAF
>TRBJ2-7|TRBV5-1|14
ASSFDGQGANYEQY
>TRBJ2-7|TRBV12-3/TRBV12-4|12
ASSLGQGGYEQY
>TRBJ1-2|TRBV5-1|12
ASSRGQGSYGYT
>TRBJ2-4|TRBV19|17
ASSLGPLAAGGAKNIQY